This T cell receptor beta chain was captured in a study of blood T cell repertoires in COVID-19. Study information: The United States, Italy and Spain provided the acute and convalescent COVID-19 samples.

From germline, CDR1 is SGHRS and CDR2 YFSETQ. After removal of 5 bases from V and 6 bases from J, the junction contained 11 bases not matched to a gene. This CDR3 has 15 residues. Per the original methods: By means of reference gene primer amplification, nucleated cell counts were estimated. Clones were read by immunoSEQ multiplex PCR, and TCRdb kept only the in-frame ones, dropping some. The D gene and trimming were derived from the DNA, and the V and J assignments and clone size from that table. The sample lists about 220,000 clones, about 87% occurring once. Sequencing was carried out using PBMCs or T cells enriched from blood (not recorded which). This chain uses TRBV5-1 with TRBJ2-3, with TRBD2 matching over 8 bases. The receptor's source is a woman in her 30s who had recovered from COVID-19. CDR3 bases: TGCGCCAGCAGTTCCGGGACTAGTGATGTTGATACGCAGTATTTT. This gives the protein CASSSGTSDVDTQYF.